These T cell receptor beta chains were read from a single sample in a study of regulatory T cells in long-lasting Graves disease. TCRdb ran MiXCR on the multiplex PCR reads and lists one entry per CDR3 protein. The repertoire holds some 500,000 distinct CDR3 sequences, with around an eighth as singletons. These data were also filed under a second study, of T cells in Graves' hyperthyroidism and ophthalmopathy.

This specimen was peripheral blood mononuclear cells (PBMCs), taken at new diagnosis, from a patient treated with antithyroid drugs. These receptors originate from a young man with Graves disease. Both conserved end residues are part of each CDR3. A D gene is named only where the DNA matches it firmly. Expanded clones get a size class; other rows say once, few or many, or leave the size out.

D	V	J	size	DNA	CDR3
.	TRBV25-1	TRBJ2-7	few	TGTGCCAGCAGCCCACCCGGGACCAGGAGCTACGAGCAGTACTTC	CASSPPGTRSYEQYF
.	TRBV9	TRBJ1-2	many	TGTGCCAGCAGCCCCTCGATGGGCTACACCTTC	CASSPSMGYTF
.	TRBV29-1	TRBJ1-2	many	TGCAGCGTTGAAGGAGAATCCGACGGTGATGTCTATGGCTACACCTTC	CSVEGESDGDVYGYTF
.	TRBV28	TRBJ2-7	many	TGTGCCAGCAGTTTAGAGACAGGCTCCTACGAGCAGTACTTC	CASSLETGSYEQYF
.	TRBV9	TRBJ2-2	few	TGTGCCAGCAGCGTAGGCGGGCGAGCTTGGGCCGGGGAGCTGTTTTTT	CASSVGGRAWAGELFF
.	TRBV6-5	TRBJ2-3	few	TGTGCCAGCAGTTACTCCCCTTTTGGCGGGGCCCCCACAGATACGCAGTATTTT	CASSYSPFGGAPTDTQYF
TRBD1	TRBV20-1	TRBJ1-5	many	TGCAGTGCGGCTCCAGGGGGGGTGGGAGGCAATCAGCCCCAGCATTTT	CSAAPGGVGGNQPQHF
.	TRBV20-1	TRBJ2-5	.	TGCAGTGCCCTTAAGATGGGGCCGACGGACCAAGAGACCCAGTACTTC	CSALKMGPTDQETQYF
.	TRBV5-1	TRBJ2-7	.	TGCGCCAGCAGCTCCTCTGGGCGGGGCCTCGACGAGCAGTACTTC	CASSSSGRGLDEQYF
.	TRBV7-8	TRBJ2-2	.	TGTGCCAGCAGCTCCCGACTAGATCAAACTCGACTCAGGGAGCTGTTTTTT	CASSSRLDQTRLRELFF
TRBD2	TRBV29-1	TRBJ2-1	.	TGCAGCGTTGACTTACTAGCGGGAGCCCCGGCTGAGCAGTTCTTC	CSVDLLAGAPAEQFF
TRBD1	TRBV2	TRBJ1-5	few	TGTGCCAGCTCAGGGGGCCGGGACGGCAGTAATCAGCCCCAGCATTTT	CASSGGRDGSNQPQHF
.	TRBV7-9	TRBJ1-1	.	TGTGCCAGCAGCTTTGTACCAAACACTGAAGCTTTCTTT	CASSFVPNTEAFF
TRBD2	TRBV20-1	TRBJ2-1	few	TGCAGTGCCACAACTAGCGGGAGGAAGTTGATCGATGAGCAGTTCTTC	CSATTSGRKLIDEQFF
.	TRBV7-8	TRBJ2-4	once	TGTGCCAGCAGCTTAGCGATCTGGGCTACTTTGGATCCCATTCAGTACTTC	CASSLAIWATLDPIQYF
TRBD2	TRBV6-1	TRBJ2-7	many	TGTGCCAGCAGTAAAAGGGGAGGGCCCGTCCACGAGCAGTACTTC	CASSKRGGPVHEQYF
.	TRBV20-1	TRBJ2-1	many	TGCAGTGCCCCTCGGGGGAGTGCCGGCAATGAGCAGTTCTTC	CSAPRGSAGNEQFF
.	TRBV20-1	TRBJ1-1	many	TGCAGTGCTAGACTCGACTTGAACACTGAAGCTTTCTTT	CSARLDLNTEAFF
.	TRBV24-1	TRBJ1-2	many	TGTGCCACCAGTGATTTGGGGAAGAGCGGCTACACCTTC	CATSDLGKSGYTF
.	TRBV18	TRBJ1-1	many	TGTGCCAGCTCACCAGCCAAGCAAGAAGCTTTCTTT	CASSPAKQEAFF
.	TRBV7-2	TRBJ2-1	many	TGTGCCAGCAGCTTGGTGGGTAGCTCCTACAATGAGCAGTTCTTC	CASSLVGSSYNEQFF
.	TRBV11-2	TRBJ2-3	many	TGTGCCAGCAGCTTAGAATTGGTTACAGTCATAAGCACAGATACGCAGTATTTT	CASSLELVTVISTDTQYF
.	TRBV6-2/TRBV6-3	TRBJ2-7	few	TGTGCCAGCAGTTACTCTTCTCCCTCCGACTACTCCTACGAGCAGTACTTC	CASSYSSPSDYSYEQYF
.	TRBV20-1	TRBJ1-4	.	TGCAGTGCTAGATCAGATCCTAATGAAAAACTGTTTTTT	CSARSDPNEKLFF
TRBD2	TRBV29-1	TRBJ2-1	.	TGCAGCGTTCGACTAGCGGGAGGGAGAGAGGATGAGCAGTTCTTC	CSVRLAGGREDEQFF
TRBD2	TRBV6-1	TRBJ2-7	many	TGTGCCAGCAGTGAAGCGAGCGGGAGCCCGTACGAGCAGTACTTC	CASSEASGSPYEQYF
.	TRBV14	TRBJ2-7	many	TGTGCCAGCAGCTTTAACTCCTACGAGCAGTACTTC	CASSFNSYEQYF
TRBD2	TRBV24-1	TRBJ2-1	many	TGTGCCACCAGTGATTTTGGGACTAGCAGCAATGAGCAGTTCTTC	CATSDFGTSSNEQFF
.	TRBV6-5	TRBJ2-7	many	TGTGCCAGCAGCTACCCGAACGAGCAGTACTTC	CASSYPNEQYF
TRBD2	TRBV20-1	TRBJ2-7	many	TGCAGTGCTAGAGCGTCGGGAGGGACCTACGAGCAGTACTTC	CSARASGGTYEQYF
.	TRBV20-1	TRBJ2-5	many	TGCAGTGCTAGAGATACAGGGATGGGGGAGACCCAGTACTTC	CSARDTGMGETQYF